The rows below give T cell receptor beta chains drawn from one sample of a study of spatial heterogeneity in lung cancer. TCRdb analysed the 5' RACE reads with MiXCR anew, one entry per CDR3 protein. The table shows 35,000 to 40,000 distinct CDR3 sequences, with 6.5% to 9% occurring only once. The source was PBMCs, collected at surgery. All receptors derive from a female donor with early-stage non-small cell lung cancer. Each CDR3 is given with its conserved first and last residue. A D gene is named only where the DNA matches it firmly. Clone size appears in some rows only: once, few, many, or a class for an expanded clone.

clone_size j_call d_call v_call cdr3_nt cdr3_aa
many TRBJ2-7 . TRBV19 TGTGCCAGTAGTATGGGCAGGAATTACGAGCAGTACTTC CASSMGRNYEQYF
. TRBJ1-2 . TRBV7-2 TGTGCCAGCAGCTTAAGGTGGTTTGGTTTGACTAACTATGGCTACACCTTC CASSLRWFGLTNYGYTF
many TRBJ1-1 TRBD1 TRBV5-1 TGCGCCAGCAGCTTACAGGGGGACACTGAAGCTTTCTTT CASSLQGDTEAFF
many TRBJ2-7 . TRBV4-1 TGCGCCAGCAGCCAAGCCCGACGGCCCGGCGAGCAGTACTTC CASSQARRPGEQYF
many TRBJ2-3 TRBD2 TRBV7-2 TGTGCCAGCAGCTTATGGCGGGGAGGGCGCACAGATACGCAGTATTTT CASSLWRGGRTDTQYF
many TRBJ1-1 TRBD1 TRBV10-3 TGTGCCATCAACTCCCGCCGGGACAGAGGAGGAGCTGAAGCTTTCTTT CAINSRRDRGGAEAFF
many TRBJ2-5 TRBD2 TRBV28 TGTGCCAGCAGTTTGCGGCTAGCGGAAGAGACCCAGTACTTC CASSLRLAEETQYF
many TRBJ1-5 . TRBV7-2 TGTGCCAGCAGTCAGGACCGATGGAATCAGCCCCAGCATTTT CASSQDRWNQPQHF
. TRBJ2-3 . TRBV28 TGTGCCAGCAACCCCCTCAGGACAGACTTTACAGATACGCAGTATTTT CASNPLRTDFTDTQYF
many TRBJ1-1 . TRBV2 TGTGCCAGCAGTGAAGTAGAGGACAGCTACACCCTACGCACTGAAGCTTTCTTT CASSEVEDSYTLRTEAFF
many TRBJ2-3 TRBD2 TRBV9 TGTGCCAGCAGCGTACTAGCGGGCCAGACCACAGATACGCAGTATTTT CASSVLAGQTTDTQYF
. TRBJ2-5 TRBD1 TRBV11-1 TGTGCCAGCAGCTTATTCCGGCAGGGGGCTGGAGAGACCCAGTACTTC CASSLFRQGAGETQYF
many TRBJ2-4 . TRBV7-9 TGTGCCAGCAGCTTAGACGGGGCCAACATTCAGTACTTC CASSLDGANIQYF
. TRBJ2-1 . TRBV20-1 TGCAGTGCTAGAGCAGTTGATTCCTTC CSARAVDSF
many TRBJ2-7 . TRBV7-8 TGTGCCAGCAGCTTAGATCAACAGTACGGATACGTGGAGCAGTACTTC CASSLDQQYGYVEQYF
. TRBJ2-7 . TRBV5-1 TGCGCCAGCTCCGAAGCCCTGGGGGACGAGCAGTACTTC CASSEALGDEQYF
few TRBJ2-7 . TRBV28 TGTGCCAGCAGTTCCCCCCACGAGCAGTACTTC CASSSPHEQYF
many TRBJ2-7 TRBD1 TRBV7-2 TGTGCCAGCAGCCGGTACAGGGGTTCCTACGAGCAGTACTTC CASSRYRGSYEQYF
. TRBJ2-6 . TRBV7-9 TGTGCCAGCAGCCCAAGGCCCGAACAACGGGCACCTGGGGCCAACGTCCTGACTTTC CASSPRPEQRAPGANVLTF
. TRBJ1-2 . TRBV4-1 TGCGCCAGCAGCCAAGGAACAGGGCGATTCTCGTACTATGGCTACACCTTC CASSQGTGRFSYYGYTF
. TRBJ2-1 . TRBV27 TGTGCCAGCAGTTTATCAGGGGTTCAAGGGCAGTTCTTC CASSLSGVQGQFF
. TRBJ1-1 TRBD1 TRBV5-6 TGTGCCAGCAGCTTGGCCATCAGGGGGCTTCGCTACACTGAAGCTTTCTTT CASSLAIRGLRYTEAFF
. TRBJ2-3 . TRBV6-2/TRBV6-3 TGTGCCAGCAGTTCCGAGCAGTGGACAGATACGCAGTATTTT CASSSEQWTDTQYF
. TRBJ1-2 TRBD1 TRBV18 TGTGCCAGCTCACTTCTGAATCGAGGACAGGGGATAAAGAGTGGCTACACCTTC CASSLLNRGQGIKSGYTF
. TRBJ2-1 . TRBV7-7 TGTGCTAGCAGCCCTACCTCTACTCCGTCGGGTGAGCAGTTCTTC CASSPTSTPSGEQFF
. TRBJ2-5 . TRBV4-3 TGCGCCAGCAGCCAAGATCACTCCGAGGGGACCCAGTACTTC CASSQDHSEGTQYF
many TRBJ2-2 . TRBV7-3 TGTGCCAGCAGCCCACTTGGGGGGGAGCTGTTTTTT CASSPLGGELFF
many TRBJ1-1 TRBD1 TRBV7-2 TGTGCCAGCAGCTATACGGACAGGGATGGTGAAGCTTTCTTT CASSYTDRDGEAFF
many TRBJ2-1 TRBD2 TRBV15 TGTGCCACCAGCAGGCCCGATAGCGGGAGGGGGCAGTTCTTC CATSRPDSGRGQFF
few TRBJ2-1 TRBD2 TRBV9 TGTGCCAGCAGCACCCGGGGGGTCTCCTACAATGAGCAGTTCTTC CASSTRGVSYNEQFF
many TRBJ2-1 TRBD2 TRBV6-1 TGTGCCAGTCAACCGGGACTAGCGGGAGTGAATGAGCAGTTCTTC CASQPGLAGVNEQFF
medium-sized TRBJ2-5 . TRBV9 TGTGCCAGCAGCGTAGGACAGGCGGGTGAGACCCAGTACTTC CASSVGQAGETQYF
few TRBJ2-1 . TRBV5-1 TGCGCCAGCAGCATACCCGGGACTTCGGTCGCACCCTCCAGCTCCTACAATGAGCAGTTCTTC CASSIPGTSVAPSSSYNEQFF
many TRBJ2-3 . TRBV7-9 TGTGCCAGCAGCTCTCCAAGGGGAGGAAGCACAGATACGCAGTATTTT CASSSPRGGSTDTQYF
many TRBJ2-1 . TRBV4-3 TGCGCCAGCAGCCATGAGGAGAATGAGCAGTTCTTC CASSHEENEQFF
many TRBJ2-5 TRBD2 TRBV4-1 TGCGCCAGCAGCCAAGTTTGGGACTACCCCGGGACTAGCGGGGGGGAGACCCAGTACTTC CASSQVWDYPGTSGGETQYF
many TRBJ2-1 TRBD1 TRBV10-3 TGTGCCATCAGCCGGGACAGGGTTAATGAGCAGTTCTTC CAISRDRVNEQFF
many TRBJ2-7 . TRBV2 TGTGCCAGCAAGGAGCGGACCTCCTACGAGCAGTACTTC CASKERTSYEQYF
many TRBJ1-1 TRBD1 TRBV27 TGTGCCAGCAGTTTATCGGGACAGGGGCGTACTGAAGCTTTCTTT CASSLSGQGRTEAFF
. TRBJ2-7 TRBD1 TRBV28 TGTGCCAGCAGGAACAGGGGCCCCTACGAGCAGTACTTC CASRNRGPYEQYF